This T cell receptor (beta chain) came from a study of T cells in Graves' hyperthyroidism and ophthalmopathy. The V end was cut by 5 bases, the J end by 2 bases, with 14 bases between. The CDR3 loop spans 15 amino acids. This clonotype was counted at least ten times. The CDR3 regions of TCR beta were amplified from RNA transcripts. Using the HTBI primer set, a first-round RT-PCR was run on the TCR CDR3. Each CDR3 protein gets one entry after TCRdb re-called the multiplex PCR reads with MiXCR. The sample shows about 600,000 distinct CDR3 sequences, 13% to 15% of them seen only once. The sequenced sample was blood. This TCR came from a woman younger than 30 with Graves' ophthalmopathy. The J gene is TRBJ2-3, the V gene TRBV12-3 or TRBV12-4, with D uncertain. The CDR3 is CASSPRVGVTDTQYF. CDR3 DNA sequence: TGTGCCAGCAGTCCCCGCGTTGGGGTCACAGATACGCAGTATTTT.